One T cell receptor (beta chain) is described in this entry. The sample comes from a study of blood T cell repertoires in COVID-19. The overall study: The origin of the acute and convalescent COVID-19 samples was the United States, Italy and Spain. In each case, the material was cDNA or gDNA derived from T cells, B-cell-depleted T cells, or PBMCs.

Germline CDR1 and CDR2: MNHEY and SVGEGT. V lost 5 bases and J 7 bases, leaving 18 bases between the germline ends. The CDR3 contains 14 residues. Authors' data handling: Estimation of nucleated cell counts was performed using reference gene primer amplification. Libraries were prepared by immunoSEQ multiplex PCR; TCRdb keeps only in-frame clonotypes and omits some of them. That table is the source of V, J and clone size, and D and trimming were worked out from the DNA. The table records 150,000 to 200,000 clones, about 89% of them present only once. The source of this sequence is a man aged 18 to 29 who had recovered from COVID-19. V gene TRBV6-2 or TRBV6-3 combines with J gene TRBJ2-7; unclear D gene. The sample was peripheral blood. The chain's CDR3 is CASSMGAVLREQYF. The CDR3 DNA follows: TGTGCCAGCAGTATGGGTGCGGTCCTTAGGGAGCAGTACTTC.